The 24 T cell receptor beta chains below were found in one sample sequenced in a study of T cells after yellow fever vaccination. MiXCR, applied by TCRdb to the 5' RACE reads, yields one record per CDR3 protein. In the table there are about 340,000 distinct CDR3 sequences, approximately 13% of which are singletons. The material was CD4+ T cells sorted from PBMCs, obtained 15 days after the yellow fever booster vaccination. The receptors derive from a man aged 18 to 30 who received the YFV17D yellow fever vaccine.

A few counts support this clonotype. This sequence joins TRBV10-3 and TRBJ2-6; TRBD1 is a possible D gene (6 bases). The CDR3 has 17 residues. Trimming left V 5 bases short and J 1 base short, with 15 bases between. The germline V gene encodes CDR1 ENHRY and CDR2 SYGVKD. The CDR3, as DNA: TGTGCCATCAGTTACAGGGCCTCCGCGTCTGGGGCCAACGTCCTGACTTTC. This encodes CAISYRASASGANVLTF.

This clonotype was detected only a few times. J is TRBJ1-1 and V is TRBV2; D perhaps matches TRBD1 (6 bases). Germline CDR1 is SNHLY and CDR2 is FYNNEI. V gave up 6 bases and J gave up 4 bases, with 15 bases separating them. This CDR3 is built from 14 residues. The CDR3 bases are TGTGCCAGCAGAGGGGTTCAGGGGAGCACTGAAGCTTTCTTT. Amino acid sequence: CASRGVQGSTEAFF.

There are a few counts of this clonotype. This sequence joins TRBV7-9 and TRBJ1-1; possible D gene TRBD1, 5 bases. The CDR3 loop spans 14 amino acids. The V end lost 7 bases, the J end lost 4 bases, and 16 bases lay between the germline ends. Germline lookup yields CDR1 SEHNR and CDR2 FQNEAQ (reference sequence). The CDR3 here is CASNKDGRGTEAFF. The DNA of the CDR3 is TGTGCCAGCAACAAAGACGGAAGGGGCACTGAAGCTTTCTTT.

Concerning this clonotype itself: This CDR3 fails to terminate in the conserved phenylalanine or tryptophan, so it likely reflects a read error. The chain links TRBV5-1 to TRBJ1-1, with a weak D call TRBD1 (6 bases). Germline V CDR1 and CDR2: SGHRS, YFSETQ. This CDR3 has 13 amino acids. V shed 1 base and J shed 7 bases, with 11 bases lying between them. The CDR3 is CASSLTTGFEAFS. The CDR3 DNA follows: TGCGCCAGCAGCTTGACCACAGGGTTTGAAGCTTTCTCT.

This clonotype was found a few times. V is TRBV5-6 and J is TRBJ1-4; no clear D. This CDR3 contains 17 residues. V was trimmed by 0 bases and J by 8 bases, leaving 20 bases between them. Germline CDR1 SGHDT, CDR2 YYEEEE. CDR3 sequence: CASSLAARGGVREKLFF. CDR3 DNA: TGTGCCAGCAGCTTGGCCGCCCGGGGAGGTGTTCGGGAAAAACTGTTTTTT.

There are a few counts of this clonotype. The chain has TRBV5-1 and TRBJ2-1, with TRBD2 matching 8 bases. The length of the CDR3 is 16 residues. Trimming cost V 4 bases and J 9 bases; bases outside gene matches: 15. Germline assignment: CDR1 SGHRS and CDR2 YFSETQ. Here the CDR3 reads CASSPGLAHTTLEQFF. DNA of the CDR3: TGCGCCAGCAGCCCTGGACTAGCCCACACGACTCTTGAGCAGTTCTTC.

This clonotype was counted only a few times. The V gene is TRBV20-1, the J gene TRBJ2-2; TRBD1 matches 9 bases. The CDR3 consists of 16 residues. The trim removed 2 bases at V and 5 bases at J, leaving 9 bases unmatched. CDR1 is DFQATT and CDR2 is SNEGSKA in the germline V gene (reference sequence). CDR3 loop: CSARKTGTGHTGELFF. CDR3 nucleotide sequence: TGCAGTGCTAGAAAAACCGGGACAGGGCATACCGGGGAGCTGTTTTTT.

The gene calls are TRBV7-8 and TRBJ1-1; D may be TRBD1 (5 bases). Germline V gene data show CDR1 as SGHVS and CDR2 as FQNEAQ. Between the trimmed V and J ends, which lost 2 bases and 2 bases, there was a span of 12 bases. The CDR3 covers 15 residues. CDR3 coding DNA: TGTGCCAGCAGCTTACTTGGGGACCCTAACACTGAAGCTTTCTTT. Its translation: CASSLLGDPNTEAFF. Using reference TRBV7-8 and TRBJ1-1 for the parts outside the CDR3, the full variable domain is GAGVSQSPRYKVAKRGQDVALRCDPISGHVSLFWYQQALGQGPEFLTYFQNEAQLDKSGLPSDRFFAERPEGSVSTLKIQRTQQEDSAVYLCASSLLGDPNTEAFFGQGTRLTVV.

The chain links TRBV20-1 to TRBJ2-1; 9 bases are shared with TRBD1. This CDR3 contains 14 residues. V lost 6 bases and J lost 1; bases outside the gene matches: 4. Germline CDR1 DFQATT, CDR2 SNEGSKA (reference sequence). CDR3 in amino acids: CSATGGRSYNEQFF. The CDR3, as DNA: TGCAGTGCCACAGGGGGCAGGTCCTACAATGAGCAGTTCTTC.

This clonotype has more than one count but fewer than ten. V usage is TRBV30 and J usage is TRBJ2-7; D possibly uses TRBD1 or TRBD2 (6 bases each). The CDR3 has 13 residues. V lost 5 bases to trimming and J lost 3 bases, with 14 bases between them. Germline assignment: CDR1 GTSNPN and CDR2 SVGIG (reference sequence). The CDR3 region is CAWGGPEFYEQYF. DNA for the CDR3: TGTGCCTGGGGGGGGCCGGAGTTCTACGAGCAGTACTTC.

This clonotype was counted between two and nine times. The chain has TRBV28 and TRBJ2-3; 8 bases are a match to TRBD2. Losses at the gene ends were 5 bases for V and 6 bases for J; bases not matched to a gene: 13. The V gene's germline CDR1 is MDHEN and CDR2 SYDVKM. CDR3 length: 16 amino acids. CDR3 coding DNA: TGTGCCAGCAGTCAAGGACTAGCCGGGGAGGTTGATACGCAGTATTTT. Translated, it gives CASSQGLAGEVDTQYF.

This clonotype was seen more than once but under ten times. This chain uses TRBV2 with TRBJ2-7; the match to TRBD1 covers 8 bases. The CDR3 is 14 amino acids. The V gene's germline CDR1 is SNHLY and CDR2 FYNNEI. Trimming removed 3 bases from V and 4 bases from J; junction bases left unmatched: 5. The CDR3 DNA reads TGTGCCAGCAGTGACTGGACAGGGAGTTACGAGCAGTACGTC. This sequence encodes CASSDWTGSYEQYV.

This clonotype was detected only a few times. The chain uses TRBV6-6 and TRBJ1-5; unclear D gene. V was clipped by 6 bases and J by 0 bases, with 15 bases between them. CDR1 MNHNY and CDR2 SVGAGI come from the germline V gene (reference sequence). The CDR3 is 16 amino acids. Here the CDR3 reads CASRARRADSNQPQHF. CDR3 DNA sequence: TGTGCCAGCAGAGCTAGGAGGGCTGATAGCAATCAGCCCCAGCATTTT.

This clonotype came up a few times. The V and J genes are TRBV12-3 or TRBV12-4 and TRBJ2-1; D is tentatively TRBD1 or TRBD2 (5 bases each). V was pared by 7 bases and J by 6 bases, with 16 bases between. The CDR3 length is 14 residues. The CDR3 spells CASTPGLAFNEQFF. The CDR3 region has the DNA TGTGCCAGCACCCCGGGGCTAGCCTTCAATGAGCAGTTCTTC.

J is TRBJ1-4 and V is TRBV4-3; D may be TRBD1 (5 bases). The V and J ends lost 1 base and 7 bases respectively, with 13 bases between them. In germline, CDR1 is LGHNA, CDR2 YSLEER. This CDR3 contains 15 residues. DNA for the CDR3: TGCGCCAGCAGCCAAGGAAGACAGACGAGTGAAAAACTGTTTTTT. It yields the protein CASSQGRQTSEKLFF.

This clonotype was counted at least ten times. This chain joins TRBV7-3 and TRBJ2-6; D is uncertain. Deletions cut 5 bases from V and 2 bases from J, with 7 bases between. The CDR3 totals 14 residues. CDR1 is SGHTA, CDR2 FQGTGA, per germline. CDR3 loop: CASSPQAGANVLTF. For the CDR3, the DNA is TGTGCCAGCAGCCCCCAAGCTGGGGCCAACGTCCTGACTTTC.

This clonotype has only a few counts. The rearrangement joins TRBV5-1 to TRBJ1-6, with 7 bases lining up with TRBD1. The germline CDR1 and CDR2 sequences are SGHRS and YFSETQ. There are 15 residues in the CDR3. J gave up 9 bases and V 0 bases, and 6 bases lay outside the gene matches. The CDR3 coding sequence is TGCGCCAGCAGCTTGGCCCAGGGGGTAATTTCACCCCTCCACTTT. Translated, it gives CASSLAQGVISPLHF.

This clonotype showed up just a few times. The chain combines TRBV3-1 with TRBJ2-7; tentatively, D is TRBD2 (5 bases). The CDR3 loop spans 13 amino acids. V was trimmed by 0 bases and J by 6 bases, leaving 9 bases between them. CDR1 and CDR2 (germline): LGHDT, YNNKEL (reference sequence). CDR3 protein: CASSQEEGSEQYF. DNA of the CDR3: TGTGCCAGCAGCCAAGAGGAAGGGAGCGAGCAGTACTTC.

The CDR3 nucleotides are TGTGCCAGCAGCGTAGCTACGGGGATGGAGACCCAGTACTTC. Translating gives CASSVATGMETQYF. The genes are TRBV9 and TRBJ2-5; D might be TRBD2 (5 bases). The CDR3 extends over 14 amino acids. The germline V and J ends were trimmed by 0 bases and 5 bases, with 11 bases remaining between them. Germline CDR1 is SGDLS and CDR2 is YYNGEE.

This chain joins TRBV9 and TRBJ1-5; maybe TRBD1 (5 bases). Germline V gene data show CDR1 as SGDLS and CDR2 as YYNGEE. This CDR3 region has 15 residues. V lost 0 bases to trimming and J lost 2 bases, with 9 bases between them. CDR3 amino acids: CASSVGEGGNQPQHF. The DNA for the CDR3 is TGTGCCAGCAGCGTAGGTGAAGGGGGCAATCAGCCCCAGCATTTT.

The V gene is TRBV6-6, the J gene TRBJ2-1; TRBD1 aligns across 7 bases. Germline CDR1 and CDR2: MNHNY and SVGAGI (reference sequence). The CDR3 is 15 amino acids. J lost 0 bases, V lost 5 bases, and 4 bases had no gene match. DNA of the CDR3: TGTGCCAGCAGTGCGGACAGGAGCTCCTACAATGAGCAGTTCTTC. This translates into CASSADRSSYNEQFF.

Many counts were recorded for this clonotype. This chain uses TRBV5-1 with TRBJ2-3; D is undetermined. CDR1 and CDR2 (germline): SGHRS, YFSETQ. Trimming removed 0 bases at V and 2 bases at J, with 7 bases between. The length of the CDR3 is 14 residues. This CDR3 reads CASSLVQNTDTQYF. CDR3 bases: TGCGCCAGCAGCTTGGTACAGAACACAGATACGCAGTATTTT.

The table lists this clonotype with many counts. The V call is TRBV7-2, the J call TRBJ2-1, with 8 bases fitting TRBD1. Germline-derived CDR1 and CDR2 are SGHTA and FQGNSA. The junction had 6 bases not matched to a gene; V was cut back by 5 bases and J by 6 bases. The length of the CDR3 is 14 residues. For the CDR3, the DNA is TGTGCCAGCAGCGGGACAGGTGGTCGCAATGAGCAGTTCTTC. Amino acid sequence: CASSGTGGRNEQFF.

Here the CDR3 reads CSAPPAGGSADTQYF. The CDR3 bases are TGCAGTGCCCCTCCAGCGGGGGGCAGCGCAGATACGCAGTATTTT. V is TRBV20-1 and J is TRBJ2-3; TRBD2 agrees at 9 bases. J lost 4 bases, V lost 6 bases, and 11 bases had no gene match. Germline lookup yields CDR1 DFQATT and CDR2 SNEGSKA (reference sequence). The CDR3 runs to 15 residues.